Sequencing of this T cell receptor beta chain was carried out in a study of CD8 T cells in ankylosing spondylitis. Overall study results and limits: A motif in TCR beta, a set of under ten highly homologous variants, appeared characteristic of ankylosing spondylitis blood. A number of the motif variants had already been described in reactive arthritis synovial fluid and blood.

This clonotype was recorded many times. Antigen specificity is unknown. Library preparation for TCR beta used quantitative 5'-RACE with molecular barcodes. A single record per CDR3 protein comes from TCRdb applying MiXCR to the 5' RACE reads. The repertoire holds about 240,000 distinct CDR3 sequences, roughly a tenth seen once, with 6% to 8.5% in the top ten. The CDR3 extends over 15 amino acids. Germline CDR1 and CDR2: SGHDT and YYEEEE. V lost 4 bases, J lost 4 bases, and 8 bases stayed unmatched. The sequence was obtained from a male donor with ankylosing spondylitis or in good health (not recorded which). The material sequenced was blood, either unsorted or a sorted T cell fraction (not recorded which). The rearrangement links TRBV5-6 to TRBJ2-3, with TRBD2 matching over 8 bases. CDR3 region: CASSTGLANADTQYF. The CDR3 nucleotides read TGTGCCAGCAGCACAGGACTAGCAAACGCAGATACGCAGTATTTT.